The 8 T cell receptor beta chains below were found in one sample sequenced in a study of cytomegalovirus exposure and HLA in healthy donors. Primers: 60 Vbeta forward and 13 Jbeta reverse. Sequencing used immunoSEQ multiplex PCR; TCRdb keeps in-frame clones, though not all of them. The sample yields under 100,000 clones, about four fifths seen once. The sample was PBMCs. Source of these receptors: a man aged 18-30 years in good health and CMV-seropositive.

The chain joins TRBV10-1 to TRBJ2-3, with a possible D match to TRBD2 (5 bases). Germline V gene sequence: CDR1 WNHNN, CDR2 SYGVQD (reference sequence). The CDR3 loop spans 15 amino acids. The V and J ends lost 1 base and 7 bases respectively, with 15 bases between them. This chain's CDR3 is CASSEYRGGWNTQYF. Written as DNA, the CDR3 is TGCGCCAGCAGTGAGTACCGAGGAGGTTGGAATACGCAGTATTTT.

In DNA form, the CDR3 reads TGTGCCAGCAGTTTGGATCCAGGGGGCCGCTACGAGCAGTACTTC. Protein sequence: CASSLDPGGRYEQYF. The J gene is TRBJ2-7, the V gene TRBV27, with 8 bases lining up with TRBD1. V gave up 3 bases and J gave up 3 bases; unmatched junction bases: 7. The CDR3 loop spans 15 amino acids. Germline V gene sequence: CDR1 MNHEY, CDR2 SMNVEV (reference sequence).

V is TRBV28 and J is TRBJ2-7, with a tentative D call TRBD1 (7 bases). Trimming cost V 8 bases and J 0 bases, with 11 bases left between them. Germline V lookup: CDR1 MDHEN, CDR2 SYDVKM. The CDR3 runs 13 residues. CDR3 nucleotides: TGTGCCAGCCAGGGGGGTAGCTCCTACGAGCAGTACTTC. Its translation: CASQGGSSYEQYF.

The rearrangement joins TRBV4-2 to TRBJ2-7, with TRBD2 matching over 8 bases. Germline loops: CDR1 LGHNA, CDR2 YNFKEQ. Germline trimming cut 0 bases from V and 3 bases from J; bases unmatched to any gene: 4. The CDR3 extends over 15 amino acids. The CDR3 spells CASSQDQREYYEQYF. CDR3 bases: TGTGCCAGCAGCCAAGACCAGCGGGAGTACTACGAGCAGTACTTC.

The chain employs TRBV28 and TRBJ2-7; TRBD2 aligns across 9 bases. Germline CDR1 is MDHEN and CDR2 is SYDVKM. J lost 4 bases, V lost 2 bases, and 6 bases had no gene match. This CDR3 spans 15 amino acids. The CDR3 spells CASSLVLAGRYEQYF. CDR3 nucleotides: TGTGCCAGCAGTTTAGTTCTAGCGGGACGTTACGAGCAGTACTTC.

This clone appeared a single time. The rearrangement links TRBV6-1 to TRBJ2-5; D is perhaps TRBD2 (5 bases). Trimming pared 1 base from V and 2 bases from J, leaving 14 bases between. The CDR3 runs to 16 residues. Germline assignment: CDR1 MNHNS and CDR2 SASEGT. This CDR3 reads CASSEGRVAIQETQYF. In DNA form, the CDR3 reads TGTGCCAGCAGTGAAGGGCGGGTAGCGATTCAAGAGACCCAGTACTTC.

The V call is TRBV28, the J call TRBJ1-1; D not certain. V was shortened by 8 bases and J by 0 bases, with 13 bases between the two germline ends. Per the germline V gene, CDR1 is MDHEN and CDR2 is SYDVKM. The CDR3 spans 14 residues. The CDR3 region has the DNA TGTGCCAGCCGGACTGGAGTGGTGAACACTGAAGCTTTCTTT. This codes for CASRTGVVNTEAFF.

In the case of this clone: The sample holds other DNA sequences that translate to the same CDR3. The chain carries TRBV25-1 and TRBJ2-7, with TRBD1 as a possible D gene (5 bases). The CDR3 sequence is 13 residues long. Trimming cost V 5 bases and J 0 bases, with 8 bases left between them. Germline V CDR1 and CDR2: MGHDK, SYGVNS. The CDR3 DNA is TGTGCCAGCAGTCGGCAGGGCTCCTACGAGCAGTACTTC. It encodes CASSRQGSYEQYF.